This T cell receptor beta chain stems from a study of identifying expanded T cells in peripheral blood. J gave up 5 bases and V 5 bases, and 7 bases lay outside the gene matches. This CDR3 region has 15 residues. The V gene's germline CDR1 is SGDLS and CDR2 YYNGEE. TCRdb's table, derived via immunoSEQ multiplex PCR, lists solely in-frame clones and lacks some. The data contain about 89,000 clones, roughly 88% of them singletons. Overall study results and limits: Technical replicates showed around 1.2 changed clones; roughly two weeks roughly 16; four weeks 19.

Collection occurred without any documented infections or immune events in donors. As for this clone: What it binds is unknown.

The sequencing sample was made of blood. The origin of this receptor is a person aged 18 to 75 in good health. This chain uses TRBV9 with TRBJ2-5; 12 nucleotides align to TRBD2. Written as DNA, the CDR3 is TGTGCCAGCAGTCCGACTAGCGGGGGATGGGAGACCCAGTACTTC. Protein sequence: CASSPTSGGWETQYF. Filled out from reference TRBV9 and TRBJ2-5, the complete variable domain reads DSGVTQTPKHLITATGQRVTLRCSPRSGDLSVYWYQQSLDQGLQFLIQYYNGEERAKGNILERFSAQQFPDLHSELNLSSLELGDSALYFCASSPTSGGWETQYFGPGTRLLVL.